This T cell receptor (beta chain) was sequenced in a study of blood T cell repertoires in COVID-19. Study overall: Samples of COVID-19 (acute and convalescent) were obtained from the United States, Italy and Spain. Nucleic acid was either cDNA or gDNA, and it came from T cells, B-cell-depleted T cells, or PBMCs.

In the original workflow: Amplification of reference gene primers was used by the study to estimate nucleated cell counts. Sequenced by immunoSEQ multiplex PCR; TCRdb stores in-frame clones only, minus some. V, J and clone size are those of that table, while D and trimming were read from the DNA. The sample has around 57,000 clones, about 90% seen once; the top ten hold roughly 8%. V shed 5 bases and J 6 bases; nucleotides not matched to a gene: 4. CDR3 length equals 13 residues. Germline lookup yields CDR1 SEHNR and CDR2 FQNEAQ (reference sequence). This clonotype was obtained from a human donor with active COVID-19. The donor label of this sample is uncertain. V is TRBV7-9 and J is TRBJ1-5; 7 nucleotides line up with TRBD1. The specimen was peripheral blood. In DNA form, the CDR3 reads TGTGCCAGCAGCCCGGGACAGCCTCAGCCCCAGCATTTT. Its protein product is CASSPGQPQPQHF.